The entry below describes one T cell receptor (beta chain). Reverse transcription used about 0.45 to 1 ug RNA and random hexamers. The TCR beta CDR3 was amplified by immunoSEQ multiplex PCR across 54 Vbeta, 13 Jbeta. TCRdb recomputed calls from the immunoSEQ multiplex PCR reads with MiXCR, one row per CDR3 protein. The sample lists 400,000 or so distinct CDR3 sequences; 75% to 90% were seen once. These data come from a study of CD8 T cells in Susac syndrome. V was clipped by 5 bases and J by 8 bases, with 18 bases between them. The CDR3 consists of 14 residues. Sequencing of TCR beta was performed on blood CD8+ T cells and on blood CD4+ T cells. Bulk CD8+ and CD4+ cells came from magnetic negative isolation; CD8+ TEMRA by FACS.

The sequence was obtained from a human donor with multiple sclerosis. Sample: CD8+ T cells from PBMCs. The chain couples TRBV12-3 or TRBV12-4 to TRBJ1-2, with D perhaps TRBD1 (5 bases). CDR3 amino acids: CASSPGTSTRGYTF. CDR3 DNA sequence: TGTGCCAGCAGTCCCGGGACCTCTACTAGGGGCTACACCTTC.